The clone carrying this T cell receptor beta chain was seen a few times. Alongside a J-beta primer mix, a sample-barcoded 5' primer served in a second PCR lasting roughly 6 to 12 cycles. TCRdb fed the 5' RACE reads into MiXCR, producing one record per CDR3 protein. The sample has around 1,000,000 distinct CDR3 sequences, more than 30% seen once; the top ten hold 13%. The data were obtained in a study of blood T cells in healthy people across ages. Whenever a sample was processed, at least 7 million PBMCs were isolated. The specimen was blood. The origin of this receptor is a man between 18 and 29 years old in good health.

The CDR3 here is CATKQGNYGYTF. DNA of the CDR3: TGTGCCACCAAACAGGGGAACTATGGCTACACCTTC. The chain couples TRBV2 to TRBJ1-2; TRBD1 agrees at 7 bases. CDR1 SNHLY and CDR2 FYNNEI come from the germline V gene. With 10 bases clipped from V and 2 bases from J, the junction kept 4 bases outside the gene matches. The CDR3 extends over 12 amino acids.